This T cell receptor (beta chain) is from a study of blood T cells in healthy people across ages. Germline CDR1 is SQVTM and CDR2 is ANQGSEA. V was clipped by 3 bases and J by 2 bases, with 12 bases between them. The CDR3 totals 14 residues. General observations from the study: Strong correlation existed between TCR beta diversity and naive T cell percentage.

Primers used in a second PCR of about 6 to 11 cycles were a sample-barcoded 5' primer and a J-beta primer mix. Each CDR3 protein is one row after TCRdb ran MiXCR on the 5' RACE reads. Here the sample spans approximately 1,000,000 distinct CDR3 sequences, more than 40% being singletons. As concerns this clonotype: Its antigen is still unknown.

Sequenced input: blood. The origin of this receptor is a woman in her fifties or sixties in good health. This rearrangement joins TRBV29-1 to TRBJ2-3; D is unclear. The CDR3 is CSVDGVQNTDTQYF. The CDR3 DNA sequence: TGCAGCGTTGATGGGGTGCAGAACACAGATACGCAGTATTTT.